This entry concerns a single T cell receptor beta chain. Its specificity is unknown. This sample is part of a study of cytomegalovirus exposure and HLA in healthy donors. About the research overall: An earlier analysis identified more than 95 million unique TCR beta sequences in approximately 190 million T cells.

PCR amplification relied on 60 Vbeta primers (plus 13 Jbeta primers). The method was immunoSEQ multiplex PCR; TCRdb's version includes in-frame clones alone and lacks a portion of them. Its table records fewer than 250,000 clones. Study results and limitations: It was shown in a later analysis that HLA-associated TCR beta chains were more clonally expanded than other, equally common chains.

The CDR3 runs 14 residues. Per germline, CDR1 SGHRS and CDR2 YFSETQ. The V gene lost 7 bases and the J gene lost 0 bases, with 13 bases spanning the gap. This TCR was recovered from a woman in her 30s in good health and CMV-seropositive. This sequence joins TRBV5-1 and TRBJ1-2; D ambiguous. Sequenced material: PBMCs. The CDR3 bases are TGCGCCAGCCCTTATCTTCCAGCTAACTATGGCTACACCTTC. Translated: CASPYLPANYGYTF.